These 9 T cell receptor beta chains were sequenced from one sample in a study of blood T cell repertoires in COVID-19. TCRdb keeps only in-frame clones here, not all; method: immunoSEQ multiplex PCR. The sample lists about 200,000 clones; 80% were seen once. Sequenced sample: peripheral blood. The receptors originated from a woman between 70 and 85 years old with acute or convalescent COVID-19.

In its sample, this clone was seen a few times. The chain joins TRBV10-3 to TRBJ2-5; 11 bases line up with TRBD2. Germline V CDR1 and CDR2: ENHRY, SYGVKD. V shed 1 base and J 2 bases; nucleotides not matched to a gene: 3. This CDR3 region has 16 residues. This CDR3 is CAISELRLAGQETQYF. Written as DNA, the CDR3 is TGTGCCATCAGTGAGTTGAGACTAGCGGGGCAAGAGACCCAGTACTTC.

The rearrangement joins TRBV6-6 to TRBJ2-7, with 8 positions matching TRBD2. The V and J ends lost 2 bases and 7 bases, in that order; junction bases with no gene match: 13. Germline CDR1 and CDR2: MNHNY and SVGAGI (reference sequence). CDR3 length equals 16 residues. Here the CDR3 reads CASSYKGGGGPSEQYF. The CDR3 nucleotides are TGTGCCAGCAGTTACAAAGGCGGCGGGGGGCCCTCGGAGCAGTACTTC.

The chain couples TRBV5-4 to TRBJ1-4; tentatively, D is TRBD1 (5 bases). This CDR3 region has 14 residues. Germline values: CDR1 SGHNT, CDR2 YYREEE (reference sequence). Deletions cut 4 bases from V and 8 bases from J, with 15 bases between. CDR3 protein: CASSGGPGEEKLFF. CDR3 coding DNA: TGTGCCAGCAGCGGTGGACCGGGGGAGGAAAAACTGTTTTTT.

This sequence joins TRBV5-1 and TRBJ1-3, with a tentative D call TRBD1 (5 bases). Germline lookup yields CDR1 SGHRS and CDR2 YFSETQ. Trimming removed 2 bases at V and 2 bases at J, with 17 bases between. CDR3 length: 17 residues. The CDR3 spells CASSLLSQGEAGNTIYF. CDR3 nucleotide sequence: TGCGCCAGCAGCTTATTGTCGCAGGGTGAAGCTGGAAACACCATATATTTT.

The V call is TRBV9, the J call TRBJ1-1; the match to TRBD1 covers 9 bases. The CDR3 covers 15 residues. Germline V CDR1 and CDR2: SGDLS, YYNGEE. V shed 4 bases, J shed 4 bases, and the junction held 8 bases outside the gene matches. The CDR3 is CASSNSPGQGTEAFF. The CDR3 DNA reads TGTGCCAGCAGCAACAGTCCGGGACAGGGCACTGAAGCTTTCTTT.

This rearrangement joins TRBV11-2 to TRBJ2-1, with 9 positions matching TRBD2. The CDR3 runs to 17 residues. With V trimmed by 5 bases and J by 4 bases, 12 bases remained unmatched. Germline V lookup: CDR1 SGHAT, CDR2 FQNNGV. The CDR3 bases are TGTGCCAGCAGCCCCCGCGAGGCGGGAGGGTGGTACAATGAGCAGTTCTTC. As protein: CASSPREAGGWYNEQFF.

This clone showed up just a few times. The chain recombines TRBV21-1 with TRBJ2-1; TRBD2, the table's D call, lacks a check against the DNA. TRBV21-1 is a pseudogene segment. The CDR3 is made up of 16 amino acids. The CDR3 protein is CASSKRQREMGNEQFF. Written as DNA, the CDR3 is TGTGCCAGCAGCAAACGGCAGCGGGAGATGGGCAATGAGCAGTTCTTC.

This sequence joins TRBV11-3 and TRBJ2-3; 14 nucleotides match TRBD2. The V segment lost 4 bases and the J segment 3 bases; nucleotides outside the gene matches: 3. CDR3 length: 16 residues. The germline V gene encodes CDR1 SGHNT and CDR2 YENEEA. The CDR3 DNA is TGTGCCAGCAGCTCCGGGACTAGCGGGAGAACAGATACGCAGTATTTT. Translating gives CASSSGTSGRTDTQYF.

J is TRBJ2-2 and V is TRBV5-4; 8 nucleotides line up with TRBD2. Germline V lookup: CDR1 SGHNT, CDR2 YYREEE (reference sequence). Germline trimming cut 4 bases from V and 4 bases from J; bases unmatched to any gene: 18. There are 19 residues in the CDR3. CDR3 region: CASSRPGLEGVESTGELFF. The CDR3 DNA sequence: TGTGCCAGCAGCCGGCCGGGACTAGAGGGGGTAGAGAGCACCGGGGAGCTGTTTTTT.